This is a list of T cell receptor beta chains from one sample in a study of shared clonotypes between healthy human individuals. TCRdb keeps only in-frame clones here, not all; method: immunoSEQ multiplex PCR. The sample contains approximately 500,000 clones, nearly 80% of which appear only once. Sequenced input: PBMCs. The receptor set was obtained from a woman aged 40 to 50 in good health. Some clones in this sample may be carry-over from other donors' samples. Both conserved end residues are part of each CDR3. Fields, in order: clone size, J gene, V gene, D gene, CDR3 protein, CDR3 DNA. D genes are given only for firm matches. Part of the rows lack a size; the others show once, few, many or a class for expanded clones.

>once|TRBJ2-1|TRBV5-1|.
CASSLEGRGVNEQFF
TGCGCCAGCAGCTTGGAAGGCAGGGGTGTCAATGAGCAGTTCTTC
>once|TRBJ2-4|TRBV9|TRBD1
CASSGRFGTGGTDIQYF
TGTGCCAGCAGCGGCCGCTTCGGGACAGGGGGCACCGACATTCAGTACTTC
>.|TRBJ2-7|TRBV6-5|TRBD1
CASSYLHRGPYEQYF
TGTGCCAGCAGTTACCTTCACAGGGGACCTTACGAGCAGTACTTC
>.|TRBJ2-1|TRBV7-2|.
CASSRLAYNEQFF
TGTGCCAGCAGCCGGCTGGCCTACAATGAGCAGTTCTTC
>once|TRBJ1-1|TRBV30|TRBD1
CAWSQQGIEAFF
TGTGCCTGGAGTCAACAGGGGATTGAAGCTTTCTTT
>.|TRBJ2-6|TRBV7-9|TRBD1
CASSSRTGRSGANVLTF
TGTGCCAGCAGCTCTCGGACAGGGCGCTCTGGGGCCAACGTCCTGACTTTC
>.|TRBJ2-5|TRBV5-6|TRBD2
CASSLWGGSGTQYF
TGTGCCAGCAGCTTGTGGGGGGGTAGCGGGACCCAGTACTTC
>.|TRBJ1-1|TRBV6-5|.
CASSYQADLNTEAFF
TGTGCCAGCAGTTACCAAGCAGATTTGAACACTGAAGCTTTCTTT
>.|TRBJ1-4|TRBV6-1|TRBD1
CASSESRGRGNEKLFF
TGTGCCAGCAGTGAATCCAGGGGGCGAGGTAATGAAAAACTGTTTTTT
>once|TRBJ1-1|TRBV9|.
CASSAANTEAFF
TGTGCCAGCAGCGCAGCGAACACTGAAGCTTTCTTT
>.|TRBJ1-1|TRBV19|.
CASILQGWTEAFF
TGTGCCAGTATTTTGCAGGGGTGGACTGAAGCTTTCTTT
>once|TRBJ1-1|TRBV28|.
CASSLVDRLNTEAFF
TGTGCCAGCAGTTTGGTGGACCGACTGAACACTGAAGCTTTCTTT
>.|TRBJ1-1|TRBV5-1|.
CASTPRGGHPNTEAFF
TGCGCCAGCACCCCCCGTGGGGGGCACCCGAACACTGAAGCTTTCTTT
>.|TRBJ2-7|TRBV6-1|.
CASSQQYSYEQYF
TGTGCCAGCAGTCAGCAGTACTCCTACGAGCAGTACTTC
>.|TRBJ2-1|TRBV5-1|.
CASSGTQLGEQFF
TGCGCCAGCAGCGGGACCCAGTTGGGGGAGCAGTTCTTC
>.|TRBJ2-5|TRBV19|.
CASSIDTGSGETQYF
TGTGCCAGTAGTATAGACACAGGTTCGGGGGAGACCCAGTACTTC
>once|TRBJ1-2|TRBV30|.
CAWSDPERYGYTF
TGTGCCTGGAGTGACCCGGAGAGGTATGGATACACCTTC
>.|TRBJ1-1|TRBV5-4|.
CASSLVGEGTEAFF
TGTGCCAGCAGCTTGGTTGGGGAGGGCACTGAAGCTTTCTTT
>.|TRBJ1-5|TRBV25-1|TRBD1
CASSLGGQGYQPQHF
TGTGCCAGCAGCCTCGGAGGACAGGGGTATCAGCCCCAGCATTTT
>.|TRBJ2-2|TRBV29-1|.
CSVDVSGATTGELFF
TGCAGCGTTGATGTATCGGGGGCCACAACCGGGGAGCTGTTTTTT
>.|TRBJ1-1|TRBV28|.
CASSDGHIGNTEAFF
TGTGCCAGCAGTGATGGACACATTGGGAACACTGAAGCTTTCTTT
>once|TRBJ2-3|TRBV10-3|TRBD2
CAIMAGAADTQYF
TGTGCCATCATGGCGGGAGCCGCAGATACGCAGTATTTT